What follows is one T cell receptor beta chain and its context. Antigen unknown. The CDR3 is made up of 13 amino acids. Germline V gene data show CDR1 as MNHEY and CDR2 as SVGAGI. Deletions cut 6 bases from V and 3 bases from J, with 10 bases between. An approximately 200 ng quantity of DNA, roughly 30,000 T cell genomes, went into the sorted-subset replicate PCRs. The protocol was immunoSEQ multiplex PCR, while the TCRdb copy is restricted to in-frame clones and leaves out a portion. The sample gives about 110,000 clones, 68% of which show up once; around 26% is in the top ten. CCR7-negative CD45RA+ TemRA cells were pooled with CD45RO+ cells for CD8 memory. The data are from a study of shared clonotypes between healthy human individuals. Whole-study results and caveats: It was observed that approximately 5% of naive CD4 clonotypes were shared across several donors. Lower generation probabilities were found for non-shared clonotypes than for those shared by all four donors.

The sample was memory CD8+ T cells sorted from blood. Subset meaning: CD45RO+ cells pooled with CCR7-negative TemRA cells. This TCR was sampled from a woman aged 25 to 39 in good health. The chain uses TRBV6-5 and TRBJ2-3; possibly TRBD2 for D (5 bases). The CDR3 DNA follows: TGTGCCAGCAGCTTAGCGATAACAGATACGCAGTATTTT. Residues: CASSLAITDTQYF.